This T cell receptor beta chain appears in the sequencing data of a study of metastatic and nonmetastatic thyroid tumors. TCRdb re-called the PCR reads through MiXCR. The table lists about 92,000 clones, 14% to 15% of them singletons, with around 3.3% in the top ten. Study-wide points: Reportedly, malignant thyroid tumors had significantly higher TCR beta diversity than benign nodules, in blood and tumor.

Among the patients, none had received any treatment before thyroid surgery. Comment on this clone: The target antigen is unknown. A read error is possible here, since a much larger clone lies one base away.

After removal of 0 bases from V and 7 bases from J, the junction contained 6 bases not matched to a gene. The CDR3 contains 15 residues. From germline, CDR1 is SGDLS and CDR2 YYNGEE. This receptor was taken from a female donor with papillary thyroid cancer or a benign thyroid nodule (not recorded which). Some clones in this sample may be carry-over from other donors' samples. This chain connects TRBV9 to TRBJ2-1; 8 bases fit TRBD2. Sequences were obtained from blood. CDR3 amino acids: CASSVALAGLNEQFF. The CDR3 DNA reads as TGTGCCAGCAGCGTAGCTTTAGCGGGGTTGAATGAGCAGTTCTTC.